This passage covers 21 T cell receptor beta chains from one sample sequenced in a study of blood T cell repertoires in COVID-19. Libraries were prepared by immunoSEQ multiplex PCR; TCRdb keeps only in-frame clonotypes and omits some of them. There are under 250,000 clones in the sample; about 89% occur only once, and more than 4.5% lies in the top ten. The sequencing sample was made of peripheral blood. All receptors derive from a woman in her 40s with acute or convalescent COVID-19.

The chain combines TRBV12-5 with TRBJ2-1, with D tentatively TRBD1 (6 bases). Germline loops: CDR1 LGHNT, CDR2 FRNRAP. The V end was cut by 6 bases, the J end by 4 bases, with 16 bases between. There are 15 residues in the CDR3. CDR3 bases: TGTGCTAGTGGCTCCGACAGGACTTGGTACAATGAGCAGTTCTTC. This codes for CASGSDRTWYNEQFF.

The genes are TRBV18 and TRBJ1-5; TRBD1 is a possible D gene (5 bases). CDR3 length equals 15 residues. Germline values: CDR1 KGHSH, CDR2 LQKENI. V was pared by 3 bases and J by 3 bases, with 12 bases between. The CDR3 region is CASSPPGGFNQPQHF. CDR3 nucleotides: TGTGCCAGCTCACCTCCGGGGGGGTTCAATCAGCCCCAGCATTTT.

The chain has TRBV5-8 and TRBJ2-4; 7 nucleotides match TRBD1. Unmatched junction bases numbered 10, after V lost 3 bases and J lost 1 base. The CDR3 length is 17 residues. The germline gives CDR1 SGHTS, CDR2 YDEGEE. The CDR3 coding sequence is TGTGCCAGCAGCTCACCCCACAGGGGTTTGGCCAAAAACATTCAGTACTTC. The encoded protein is CASSSPHRGLAKNIQYF.

The chain combines TRBV7-2 with TRBJ1-2, with D possibly being TRBD1 (5 bases). CDR1 SGHTA and CDR2 FQGNSA come from the germline V gene. V shed 5 bases and J shed 6 bases, with 16 bases lying between them. The CDR3 runs 14 residues. In DNA form, the CDR3 reads TGTGCCAGCAGCCTAATCCGGGGGTTGGATGGCTACACCTTC. Translated: CASSLIRGLDGYTF.

This clone was seen just once. The chain has TRBV7-2 and TRBJ2-3, with 11 bases lining up with TRBD2. The germline gives CDR1 SGHTA, CDR2 FQGNSA. The CDR3 runs to 16 residues. With 5 bases clipped from V and 3 bases from J, the junction kept 7 bases outside the gene matches. CDR3 DNA: TGTGCCAGCAGCCCCTCCCTAGCGGGGGGAACAGATACGCAGTATTTT. This codes for CASSPSLAGGTDTQYF.

This clone was counted a single time. The chain uses TRBV10-3 and TRBJ2-5; 15 bases agree with TRBD2. V dropped 4 bases and J dropped 1; count of bases not matched to a gene: 10. CDR1 and CDR2 (germline): ENHRY, SYGVKD. The CDR3 spans 19 residues. The CDR3 spells CAISGPGTSGGKSQETQYF. CDR3 nucleotide sequence: TGTGCCATCAGTGGCCCCGGGACTAGCGGGGGGAAAAGCCAAGAGACCCAGTACTTC.

V and J are TRBV19 and TRBJ2-6; TRBD1 might be the D (5 bases). Per the germline V gene, CDR1 is LNHDA and CDR2 is SQIVND (reference sequence). The V gene lost 6 bases and the J gene lost 0 bases, with 9 bases spanning the gap. This CDR3 region has 15 residues. Written as DNA, the CDR3 is TGTGCCAGTAGGCGACAGCTCTCTGGGGCCAACGTCCTGACTTTC. This gives the protein CASRRQLSGANVLTF.

This clone was recorded once. The genes are TRBV19 and TRBJ1-1; no reliable D call. This CDR3 is 16 amino acids long. The V end was cut by 3 bases, the J end by 0 bases, with 14 bases between. Germline CDR1 is LNHDA and CDR2 is SQIVND (reference sequence). The CDR3 sequence: CASSISGREMNTEAFF. CDR3 sequence (DNA): TGTGCCAGTAGTATTTCGGGGAGAGAGATGAACACTGAAGCTTTCTTT.

The chain recombines TRBV30 with TRBJ2-3; possible D gene TRBD1, 6 bases. Trimming stripped 0 bases from V and 3 bases from J, with 10 bases between. The CDR3 loop spans 14 amino acids. In germline, CDR1 is GTSNPN, CDR2 SVGIG (reference sequence). As DNA, the CDR3 is TGTGCCTGGAGTGTATACCAGGGGACAGATACGCAGTATTTT. It yields the protein CAWSVYQGTDTQYF.

The chain links TRBV24-1 to TRBJ2-5; TRBD1 is a possible D gene (7 bases). CDR3 length equals 17 residues. Germline V gene lookup returns CDR1 KGHDR and CDR2 SFDVKD. Trimming took off 3 bases at V and 4 bases at J, with 20 bases between the two ends. This CDR3 is CATSDHPSGQGGETQYF. CDR3 sequence (DNA): TGTGCCACCAGTGATCACCCCTCCGGCCAGGGGGGAGAGACCCAGTACTTC.

This chain connects TRBV18 to TRBJ2-7, with TRBD2 matching 7 bases. J was trimmed by 6 bases and V by 5 bases; bases with no gene match: 7. The CDR3 has 13 residues. CDR1 is KGHSH, CDR2 LQKENI, per germline. CDR3 in amino acids: CASSSAGRVEQYV. CDR3 bases: TGTGCCAGCTCATCGGCAGGGAGGGTCGAGCAGTACGTC.

V and J are TRBV7-2 and TRBJ1-5, with 7 nucleotides matching TRBD1. The J segment lost 7 bases and the V segment lost 1 base, leaving 7 bases of the junction unmatched. Germline CDR1 is SGHTA and CDR2 is FQGNSA. CDR3 length equals 15 residues. The CDR3 sequence is CASSLVEGARQPQHF. DNA for the CDR3: TGTGCCAGCAGCTTAGTAGAGGGGGCCAGGCAGCCCCAGCATTTT.

The rearrangement links TRBV27 to TRBJ1-1, with D tentatively TRBD1 (5 bases). The CDR3 runs to 14 residues. The V and J ends lost 2 bases and 4 bases respectively, with 11 bases between them. Germline V gene lookup returns CDR1 MNHEY and CDR2 SMNVEV (reference sequence). CDR3 region: CASSLGGGSTEAFF. CDR3 DNA sequence: TGTGCCAGCAGTTTAGGGGGAGGGTCCACTGAAGCTTTCTTT.

This clone was observed a few times. This sequence joins TRBV30 and TRBJ2-5; D remains unclear. The CDR3 sequence is 13 residues long. CDR1 and CDR2 from the germline V gene are GTSNPN and SVGIG (reference sequence). The V end was cut by 1 base, the J end by 0 bases, with 6 bases between. DNA for the CDR3: TGTGCCTGGAGTGGGGCCAACCAAGAGACCCAGTACTTC. It encodes CAWSGANQETQYF.

This clone was seen a single time. V gene TRBV6-6 combines with J gene TRBJ1-1, with 12 bases identical to TRBD1. With 4 bases clipped from V and 0 bases from J, the junction kept 3 bases outside the gene matches. This CDR3 is built from 16 residues. The germline V gene has CDR1 MNHNY and CDR2 SVGAGI (reference sequence). DNA of the CDR3: TGTGCCAGCAGTTTGGGACAGGGGGCGGTGAACACTGAAGCTTTCTTT. The encoded protein is CASSLGQGAVNTEAFF.

This clone was picked up one time. The chain uses TRBV12-3 or TRBV12-4 and TRBJ1-1; D not certain. CDR3 length: 13 residues. The V gene lost 7 bases and the J gene lost 5 bases, with 14 bases spanning the gap. CDR3 loop: CASNDLGGTEAFF. The CDR3 region has the DNA TGTGCCAGCAACGATCTGGGAGGAACTGAAGCTTTCTTT.

V and J are TRBV5-1 and TRBJ1-1; 9 nucleotides agree with TRBD1. J was trimmed by 5 bases and V by 0 bases; bases with no gene match: 8. The CDR3 runs 16 residues. CDR1 is SGHRS and CDR2 is YFSETQ in the germline V gene. The CDR3 DNA reads as TGCGCCAGCAGCTTGGGGGGACAGGGTAAAGGGACTGAAGCTTTCTTT. Residues: CASSLGGQGKGTEAFF.

The rearrangement links TRBV3-1 (or the pseudogene TRBV3-2) to TRBJ2-5; the match to TRBD2 covers 12 bases. Trimming cost V 5 bases and J 1 base; bases outside gene matches: 11. This CDR3 region has 18 residues. Germline V gene lookup returns CDR1 LGHDT and CDR2 YNNKEL (reference sequence). The CDR3 loop is CASSFRTSGVILQETQYF. In DNA, the CDR3 is TGTGCCAGCAGCTTTAGGACTAGCGGGGTGATACTCCAAGAGACCCAGTACTTC.

The chain links TRBV6-7 to TRBJ1-3, with a weak D call TRBD1 (6 bases). TRBV6-7 carries the ORF label, with uncertain function. Trimming pared 6 bases from V and 5 bases from J, leaving 17 bases between. The CDR3 is 15 amino acids. CDR3 in DNA: TGTGCCAGCAGAATTTCAGGGGCCCCTAGAAACACCATATATTTT. Amino acids: CASRISGAPRNTIYF.

In regard to this clone: Compared with germline, one end of the junction differs, possibly owing to a read error. The chain uses TRBV6-4 and TRBJ1-2; D remains unclear. CDR1 is MRHNA, CDR2 SNTAGT, per germline. This CDR3 spans 15 amino acids. CDR3 sequence: CASSNSGGLPYGYTF. CDR3 in DNA: TGTGCCAGCAGTAACTCAGGAGGACTCCCCTATGGCTACACCTTC.

The chain combines TRBV6-6 with TRBJ2-1; D is perhaps TRBD2 (5 bases). V was pared by 0 bases and J by 7 bases, with 10 bases between. CDR1 and CDR2 (germline): MNHNY, SVGAGI (reference sequence). The CDR3 length is 14 residues. The CDR3 DNA is TGTGCCAGCAGTTACTCCTCGGGGTTAAATGAGCAGTTCTTC. It codes for CASSYSSGLNEQFF.